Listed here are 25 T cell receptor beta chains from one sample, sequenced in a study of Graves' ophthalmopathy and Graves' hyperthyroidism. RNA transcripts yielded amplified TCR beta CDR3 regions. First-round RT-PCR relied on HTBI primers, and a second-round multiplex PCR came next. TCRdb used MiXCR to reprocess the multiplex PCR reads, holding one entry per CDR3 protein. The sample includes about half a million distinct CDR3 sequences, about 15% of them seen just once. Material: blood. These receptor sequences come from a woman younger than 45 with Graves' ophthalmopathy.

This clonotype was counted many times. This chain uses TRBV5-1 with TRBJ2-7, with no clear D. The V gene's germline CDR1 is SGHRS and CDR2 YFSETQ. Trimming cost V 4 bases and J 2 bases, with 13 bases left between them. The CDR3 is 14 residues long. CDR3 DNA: TGCGCCAGCAGCCCCTCGGACGGAGCCTACGAGCAGTACTTC. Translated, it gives CASSPSDGAYEQYF.

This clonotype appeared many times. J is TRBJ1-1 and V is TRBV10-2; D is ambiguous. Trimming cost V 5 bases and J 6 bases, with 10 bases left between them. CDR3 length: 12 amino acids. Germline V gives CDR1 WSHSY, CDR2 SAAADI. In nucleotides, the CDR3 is TGCGCCAGCAGTAAGGTGGTAGCTGAAGCTTTCTTT. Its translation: CASSKVVAEAFF.

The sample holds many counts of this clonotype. The CDR3 loop reads CASSLAAAEAFF. The DNA of the CDR3 is TGTGCCAGCAGCTTAGCGGCAGCGGAAGCTTTCTTT. The chain combines TRBV7-9 with TRBJ1-1; D ambiguous. The length of the CDR3 is 12 residues. Germline V CDR1 and CDR2: SEHNR, FQNEAQ (reference sequence). V was cut by 0 bases and J by 8 bases, with 7 bases left in between.

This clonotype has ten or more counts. For the CDR3, the DNA is TGTGCCAGTAGTATAGATGGTGCGGGATATAGCAATCAGCCCCAGCATTTT. Translation gives CASSIDGAGYSNQPQHF. The chain links TRBV19 to TRBJ1-5, with D hard to call. The CDR3 has 17 amino acids. Germline CDR1 and CDR2: LNHDA and SQIVND (reference sequence). Between the trimmed V and J ends, which lost 0 bases and 0 bases, there was a span of 12 bases.

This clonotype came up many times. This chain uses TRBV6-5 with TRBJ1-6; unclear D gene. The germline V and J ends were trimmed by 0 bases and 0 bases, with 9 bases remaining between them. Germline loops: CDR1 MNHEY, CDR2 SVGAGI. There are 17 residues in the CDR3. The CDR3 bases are TGTGCCAGCAGTTACTCCCGCATGAGCTCCTATAATTCACCCCTCCACTTT. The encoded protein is CASSYSRMSSYNSPLHF.

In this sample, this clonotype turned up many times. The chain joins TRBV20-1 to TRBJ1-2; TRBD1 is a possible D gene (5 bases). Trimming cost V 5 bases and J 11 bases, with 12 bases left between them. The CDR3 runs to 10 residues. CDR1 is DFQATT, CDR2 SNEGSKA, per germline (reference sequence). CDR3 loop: CSAEGRGYTF. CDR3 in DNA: TGCAGTGCTGAGGGACGGGGGTACACCTTC.

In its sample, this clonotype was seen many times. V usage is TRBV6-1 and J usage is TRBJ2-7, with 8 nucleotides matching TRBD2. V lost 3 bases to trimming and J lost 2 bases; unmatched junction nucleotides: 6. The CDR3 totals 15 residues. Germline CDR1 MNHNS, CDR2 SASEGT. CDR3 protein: CASSDPSGPTYEQYF. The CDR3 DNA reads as TGTGCCAGCAGTGACCCTAGCGGGCCAACCTACGAGCAGTACTTC.

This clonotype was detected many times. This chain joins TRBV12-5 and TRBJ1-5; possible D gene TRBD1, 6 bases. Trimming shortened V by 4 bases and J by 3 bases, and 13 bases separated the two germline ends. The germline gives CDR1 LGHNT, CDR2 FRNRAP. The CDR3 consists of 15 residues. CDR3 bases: TGTGCTAGTGGTTACTCAGGACAGCCCAATCAGCCCCAGCATTTT. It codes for CASGYSGQPNQPQHF.

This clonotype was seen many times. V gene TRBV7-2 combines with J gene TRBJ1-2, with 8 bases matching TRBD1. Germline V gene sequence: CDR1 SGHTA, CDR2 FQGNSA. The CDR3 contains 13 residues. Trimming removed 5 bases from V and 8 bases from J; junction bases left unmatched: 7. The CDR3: CASSQEAGGGYTF. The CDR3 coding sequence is TGTGCCAGCAGCCAAGAGGCAGGGGGCGGCTACACCTTC.

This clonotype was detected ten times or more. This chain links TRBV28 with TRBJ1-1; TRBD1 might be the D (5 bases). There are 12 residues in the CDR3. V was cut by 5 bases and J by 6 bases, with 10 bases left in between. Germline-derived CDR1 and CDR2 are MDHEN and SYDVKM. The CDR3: CASSLGVSEAFF. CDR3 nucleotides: TGTGCCAGCAGTCTAGGGGTCTCTGAAGCTTTCTTT. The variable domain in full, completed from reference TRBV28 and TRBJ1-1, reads DVKVTQSSRYLVKRTGEKVFLECVQDMDHENMFWYRQDPGLGLRLIYFSYDVKMKEKGDIPEGYSVSREKKERFSLILESASTNQTSMYLCASSLGVSEAFFGQGTRLTVV.

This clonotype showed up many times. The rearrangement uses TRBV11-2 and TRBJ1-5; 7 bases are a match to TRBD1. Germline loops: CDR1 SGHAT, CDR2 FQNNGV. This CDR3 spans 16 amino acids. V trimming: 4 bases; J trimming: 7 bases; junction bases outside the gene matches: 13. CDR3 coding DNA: TGTGCCAGCAGCTCTTTAGGAGGACAGGCTGGACAGCCCCAGCATTTT. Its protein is CASSSLGGQAGQPQHF.

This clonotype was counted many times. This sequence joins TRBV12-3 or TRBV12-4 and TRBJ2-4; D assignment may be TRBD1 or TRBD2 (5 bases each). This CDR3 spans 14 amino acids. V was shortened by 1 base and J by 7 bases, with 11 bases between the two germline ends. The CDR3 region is CASSLGGGWNIQYF. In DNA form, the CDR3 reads TGTGCCAGCAGTTTAGGTGGGGGATGGAACATTCAGTACTTC.

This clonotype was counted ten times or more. Here the CDR3 DNA reads TGTGCCAGCAGCCAGGGACAGGGGGATGTGAGCGAGCAGTACTTC. Translation gives CASSQGQGDVSEQYF. The genes are TRBV7-3 and TRBJ2-7; 11 bases are shared with TRBD1. CDR3 length: 15 residues. With 5 bases clipped from V and 6 bases from J, the junction kept 9 bases outside the gene matches. Germline V CDR1 and CDR2: SGHTA, FQGTGA.

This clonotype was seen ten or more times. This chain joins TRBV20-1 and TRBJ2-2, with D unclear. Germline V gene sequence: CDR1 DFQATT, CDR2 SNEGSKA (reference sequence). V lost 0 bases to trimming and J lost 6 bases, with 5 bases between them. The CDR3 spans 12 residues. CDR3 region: CSAREVPGELFF. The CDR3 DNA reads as TGCAGTGCTAGAGAGGTACCCGGGGAGCTGTTTTTT.

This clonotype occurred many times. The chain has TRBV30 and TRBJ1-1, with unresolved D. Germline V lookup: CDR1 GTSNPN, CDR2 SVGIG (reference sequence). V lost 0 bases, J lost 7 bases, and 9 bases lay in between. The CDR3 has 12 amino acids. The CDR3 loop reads CAWSVGPIEAFF. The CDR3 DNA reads TGTGCCTGGAGTGTCGGACCTATTGAAGCTTTCTTT. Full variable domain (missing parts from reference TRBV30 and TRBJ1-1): SQTIHQWPATLVQPVGSPLSLECTVEGTSNPNLYWYRQAAGRGLQLLFYSVGIGQISSEVPQNLSASRPQDRQFILSSKKLLLSDSGFYLCAWSVGPIEAFFGQGTRLTVV.

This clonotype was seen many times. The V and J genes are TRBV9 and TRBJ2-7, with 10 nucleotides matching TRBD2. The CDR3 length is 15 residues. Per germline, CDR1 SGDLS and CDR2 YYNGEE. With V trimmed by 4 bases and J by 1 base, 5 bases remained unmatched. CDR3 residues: CASSIGLAESYEQYF. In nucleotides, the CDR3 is TGTGCCAGCAGCATCGGACTAGCGGAGTCCTACGAGCAGTACTTC.

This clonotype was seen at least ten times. CDR3 in amino acids: CASSGQGWANVLTF. The CDR3 nucleotides are TGTGCCAGCAGCGGACAGGGTTGGGCCAACGTCCTGACTTTC. The gene calls are TRBV6-5 and TRBJ2-6; 8 bases line up with TRBD1. After removal of 6 bases from V and 5 bases from J, the junction contained 3 bases not matched to a gene. The CDR3 length is 14 residues. Germline CDR1 and CDR2: MNHEY and SVGAGI.

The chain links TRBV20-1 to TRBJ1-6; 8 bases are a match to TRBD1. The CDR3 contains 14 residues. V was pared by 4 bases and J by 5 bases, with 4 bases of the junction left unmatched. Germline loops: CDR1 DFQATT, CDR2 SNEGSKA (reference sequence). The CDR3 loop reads CSAIRDRHNSPLHF. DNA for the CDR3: TGCAGTGCTATCCGGGACAGGCATAATTCACCCCTCCACTTT.

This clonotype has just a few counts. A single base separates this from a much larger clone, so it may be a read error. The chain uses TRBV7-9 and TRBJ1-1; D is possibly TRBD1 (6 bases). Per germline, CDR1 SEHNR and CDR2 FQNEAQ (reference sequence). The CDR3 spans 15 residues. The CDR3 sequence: CASSQPIIRGTEACF. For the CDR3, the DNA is TGTGCCAGCAGCCAACCTATTATCAGGGGAACTGAAGCTTGCTTT.

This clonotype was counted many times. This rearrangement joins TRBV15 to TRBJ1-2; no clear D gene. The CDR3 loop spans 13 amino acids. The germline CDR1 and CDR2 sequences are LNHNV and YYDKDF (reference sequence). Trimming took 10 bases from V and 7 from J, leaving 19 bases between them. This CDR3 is CAISPAHYGGYTF. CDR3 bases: TGTGCCATCTCTCCCGCGCACTATGGTGGCTACACCTTC.

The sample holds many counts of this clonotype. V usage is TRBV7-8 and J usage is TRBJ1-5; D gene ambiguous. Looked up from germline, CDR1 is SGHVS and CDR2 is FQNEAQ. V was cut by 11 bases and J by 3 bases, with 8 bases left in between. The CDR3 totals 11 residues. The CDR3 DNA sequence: TGTGCCCGTGGAGTCAATCAGCCCCAGCATTTT. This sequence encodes CARGVNQPQHF.

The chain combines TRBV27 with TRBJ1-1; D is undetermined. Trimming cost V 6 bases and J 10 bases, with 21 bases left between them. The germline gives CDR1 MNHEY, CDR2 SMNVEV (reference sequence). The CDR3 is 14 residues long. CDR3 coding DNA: TGTGCCAGCAGACCCGGGATACATGCTGGTGTAGCTTTCTTT. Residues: CASRPGIHAGVAFF.

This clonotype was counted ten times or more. DNA for the CDR3: TGTGCCAGCAGTTTTGGACTGGTCTACGAGCAGTACTTC. Amino acids: CASSFGLVYEQYF. The chain combines TRBV28 with TRBJ2-7, with TRBD2 as a possible D gene (5 bases). The CDR3 sequence is 13 residues long. V dropped 3 bases and J dropped 3 bases, with 9 bases sitting between them. Germline V gene sequence: CDR1 MDHEN, CDR2 SYDVKM. Full variable domain (remainder filled in from reference TRBV28 and TRBJ2-7): DVKVTQSSRYLVKRTGEKVFLECVQDMDHENMFWYRQDPGLGLRLIYFSYDVKMKEKGDIPEGYSVSREKKERFSLILESASTNQTSMYLCASSFGLVYEQYFGPGTRLTVT.

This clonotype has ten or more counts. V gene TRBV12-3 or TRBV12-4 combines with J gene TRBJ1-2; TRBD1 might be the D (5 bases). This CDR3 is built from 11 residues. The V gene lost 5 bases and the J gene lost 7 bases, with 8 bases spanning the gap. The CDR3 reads CASSGGGGYTF. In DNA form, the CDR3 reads TGTGCCAGCAGTGGGGGGGGTGGCTACACCTTC.

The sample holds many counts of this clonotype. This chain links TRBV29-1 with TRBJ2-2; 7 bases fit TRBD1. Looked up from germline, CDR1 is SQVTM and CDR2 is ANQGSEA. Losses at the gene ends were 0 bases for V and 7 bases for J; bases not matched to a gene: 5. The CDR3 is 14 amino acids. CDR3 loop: CSVEDRGSFGELFF. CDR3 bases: TGCAGCGTTGAAGACAGGGGGTCTTTCGGGGAGCTGTTTTTT.